This T cell receptor (beta chain) was sequenced during a study of blood T cell repertoires in COVID-19. Study-wide background: The cDNA or gDNA used as material had been derived from T cells, B-cell-depleted T cells, or PBMCs.

Method: immunoSEQ multiplex PCR; TCRdb's copy keeps in-frame clones and lacks some. The sample carries about 250,000 clones, over 75% recorded once. CDR1 MNHEY and CDR2 SMNVEV come from the germline V gene (reference sequence). This CDR3 is built from 14 residues. Trimming removed 2 bases from V and 1 base from J, with 6 bases in between. The clonotype comes from a man in his forties who had recovered from COVID-19. Source material: PBMCs or T cells enriched from blood (not recorded which). This chain uses TRBV27 with TRBJ2-4, with D possibly TRBD2 on 6 matching bases. The CDR3 loop reads CASSLGGAKNIQYF. For the CDR3, the DNA is TGTGCCAGCAGTTTAGGAGGGGCCAAAAACATTCAGTACTTC.